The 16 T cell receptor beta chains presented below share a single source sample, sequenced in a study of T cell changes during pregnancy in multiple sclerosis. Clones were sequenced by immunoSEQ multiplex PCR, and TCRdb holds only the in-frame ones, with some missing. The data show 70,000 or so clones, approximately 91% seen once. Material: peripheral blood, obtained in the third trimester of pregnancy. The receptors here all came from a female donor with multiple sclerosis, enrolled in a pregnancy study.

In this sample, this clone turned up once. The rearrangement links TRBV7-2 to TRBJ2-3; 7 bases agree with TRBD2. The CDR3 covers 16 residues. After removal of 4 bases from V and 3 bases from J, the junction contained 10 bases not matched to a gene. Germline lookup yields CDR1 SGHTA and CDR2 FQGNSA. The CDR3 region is CASSYTTGGRTDTQYF. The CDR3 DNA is TGTGCCAGCAGCTATACGACGGGGGGACGAACAGATACGCAGTATTTT.

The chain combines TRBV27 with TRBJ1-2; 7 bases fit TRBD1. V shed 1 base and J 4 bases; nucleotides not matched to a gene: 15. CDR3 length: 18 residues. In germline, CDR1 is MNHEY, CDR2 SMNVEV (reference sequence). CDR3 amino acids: CASSLYPGRGGLIYGYTF. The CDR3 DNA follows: TGTGCCAGCAGTTTATACCCCGGGAGAGGGGGCCTAATCTATGGCTACACCTTC.

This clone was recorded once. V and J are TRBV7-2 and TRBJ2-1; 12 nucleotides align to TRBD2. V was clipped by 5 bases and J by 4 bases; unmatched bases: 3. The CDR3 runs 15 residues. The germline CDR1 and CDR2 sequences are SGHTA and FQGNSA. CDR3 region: CASSPLAGGYNEQFF. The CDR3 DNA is TGTGCCAGCAGCCCGCTAGCGGGGGGGTACAATGAGCAGTTCTTC.

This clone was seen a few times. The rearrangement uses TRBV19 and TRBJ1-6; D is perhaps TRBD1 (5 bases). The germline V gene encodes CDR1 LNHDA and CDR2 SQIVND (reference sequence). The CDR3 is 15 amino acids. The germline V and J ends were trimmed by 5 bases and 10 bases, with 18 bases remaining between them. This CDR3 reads CASSSYQGGGSPLHF. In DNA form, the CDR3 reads TGTGCCAGTAGTTCCTATCAGGGTGGCGGATCACCCCTCCACTTT.

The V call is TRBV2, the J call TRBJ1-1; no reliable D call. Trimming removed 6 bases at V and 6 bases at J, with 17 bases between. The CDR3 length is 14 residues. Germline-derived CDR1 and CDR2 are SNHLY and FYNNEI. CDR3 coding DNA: TGTGCCAGCAGGGAGGACGGGTATGACGCTGAAGCTTTCTTT. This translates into CASREDGYDAEAFF.

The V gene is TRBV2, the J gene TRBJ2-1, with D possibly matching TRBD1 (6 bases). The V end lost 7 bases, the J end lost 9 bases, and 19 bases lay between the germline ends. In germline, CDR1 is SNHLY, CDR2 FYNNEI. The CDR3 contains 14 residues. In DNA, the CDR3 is TGTGCCAGCATCAGAGACAGGTTCCCTAGTGAGCAGTTCTTC. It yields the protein CASIRDRFPSEQFF.

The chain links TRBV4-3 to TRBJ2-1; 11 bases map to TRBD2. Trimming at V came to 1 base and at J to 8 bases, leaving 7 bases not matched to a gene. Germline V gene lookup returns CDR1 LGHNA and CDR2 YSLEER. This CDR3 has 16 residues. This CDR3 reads CASSQGLAGGGYEQFF. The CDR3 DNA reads TGCGCCAGCAGCCAAGGTCTAGCGGGGGGTGGGTATGAGCAGTTCTTC.

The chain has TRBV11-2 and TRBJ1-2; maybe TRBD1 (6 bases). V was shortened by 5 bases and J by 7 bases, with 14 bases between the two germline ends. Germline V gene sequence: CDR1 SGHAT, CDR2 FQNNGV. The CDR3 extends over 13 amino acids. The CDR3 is CASSPWTEVGYTF. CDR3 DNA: TGTGCCAGCAGCCCGTGGACAGAGGTTGGCTACACCTTC.

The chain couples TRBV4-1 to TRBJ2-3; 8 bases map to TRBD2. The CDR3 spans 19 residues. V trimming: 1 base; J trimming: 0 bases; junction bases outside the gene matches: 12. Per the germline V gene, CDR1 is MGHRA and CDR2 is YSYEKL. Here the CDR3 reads CASSQVHRGGRASTDTQYF. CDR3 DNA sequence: TGCGCCAGCAGCCAAGTTCACCGGGGGGGTAGGGCTAGCACAGATACGCAGTATTTT.

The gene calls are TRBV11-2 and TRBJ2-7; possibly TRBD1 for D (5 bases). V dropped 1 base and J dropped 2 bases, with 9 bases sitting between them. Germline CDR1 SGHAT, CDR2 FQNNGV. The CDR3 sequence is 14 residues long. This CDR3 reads CASSLVGAAYEQYF. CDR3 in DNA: TGTGCCAGCAGCTTAGTAGGGGCCGCCTACGAGCAGTACTTC.

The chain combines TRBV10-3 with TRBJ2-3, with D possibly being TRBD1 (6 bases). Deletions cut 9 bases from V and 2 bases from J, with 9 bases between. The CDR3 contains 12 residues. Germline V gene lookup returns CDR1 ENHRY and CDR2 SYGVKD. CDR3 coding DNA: TGTGCCATAGGACAGCTCACAGATACGCAGTATTTT. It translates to CAIGQLTDTQYF.

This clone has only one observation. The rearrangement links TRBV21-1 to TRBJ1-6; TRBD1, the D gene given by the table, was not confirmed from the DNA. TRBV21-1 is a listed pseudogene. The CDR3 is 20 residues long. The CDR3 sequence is CASSNVGDRGPQVYNSPLHF. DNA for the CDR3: TGTGCCAGCAGCAATGTAGGGGACAGGGGCCCCCAAGTCTATAATTCACCCCTCCACTTT.

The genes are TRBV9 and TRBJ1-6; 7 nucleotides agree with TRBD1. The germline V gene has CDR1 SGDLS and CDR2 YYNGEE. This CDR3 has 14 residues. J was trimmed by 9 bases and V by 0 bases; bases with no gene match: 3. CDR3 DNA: TGTGCCAGCAGCGTAGAGACAGGGCCTTCACCCCTCCACTTT. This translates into CASSVETGPSPLHF.

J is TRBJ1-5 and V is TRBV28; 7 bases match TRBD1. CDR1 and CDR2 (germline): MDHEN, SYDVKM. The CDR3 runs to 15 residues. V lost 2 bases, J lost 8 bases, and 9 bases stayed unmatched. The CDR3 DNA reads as TGTGCCAGCAGTTTAATCGACAGGGTCGAAGAGCCCCAGCATTTT. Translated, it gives CASSLIDRVEEPQHF.

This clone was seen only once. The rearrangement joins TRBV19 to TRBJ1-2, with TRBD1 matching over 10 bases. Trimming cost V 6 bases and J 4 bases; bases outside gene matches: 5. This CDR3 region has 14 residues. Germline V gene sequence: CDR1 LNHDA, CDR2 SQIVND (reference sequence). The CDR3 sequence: CASRRDRGSYGYTF. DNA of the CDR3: TGTGCCAGTAGAAGGGACAGGGGTAGCTATGGCTACACCTTC.

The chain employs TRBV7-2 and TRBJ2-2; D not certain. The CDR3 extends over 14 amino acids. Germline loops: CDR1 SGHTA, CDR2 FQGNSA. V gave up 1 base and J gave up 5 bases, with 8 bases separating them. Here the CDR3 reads CASSLEHSTGELFF. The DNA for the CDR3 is TGTGCCAGCAGCTTAGAGCACAGTACCGGGGAGCTGTTTTTT.